This record concerns one TCR beta chain sequence. Its antigen remains unidentified. This record belongs to a study of T cell responses to AZD1222 COVID-19 vaccine. Findings and caveats of the study: Clonal diversity was possibly underestimated, and white British individuals and females predominated among donors.

The germline gives CDR1 MNHNS, CDR2 SASEGT. Trimming shortened V by 2 bases and J by 1 base, and 24 bases separated the two germline ends. The CDR3 has 20 amino acids. Here immunoSEQ multiplex PCR was the method, and the copy in TCRdb shows in-frame clones only, minus some. The data contain around 100,000 clones, around 94% of them singletons. The J gene is TRBJ2-4, the V gene TRBV6-1; D is undetermined. The specimen was peripheral blood, collected on day 0 of AZD1222 vaccination. The receptor comes from an adult in good health. The CDR3 DNA reads TGTGCCAGCAGTGAAATCCGGCGTTCTAGAGACCTCTCCGCCAAAAACATTCAGTACTTC. It encodes CASSEIRRSRDLSAKNIQYF.